Following are 12 T cell receptor beta chains from one sample sequenced in a study of shared clonotypes between healthy human individuals. Terminally differentiated effector memory CD45RA+ cells were excluded from the naive CD8 cells, which were CD45RO-negative and positively selected for CCR7. Sequenced by immunoSEQ multiplex PCR; TCRdb stores in-frame clones only, minus some. The sample comprises fewer than 800,000 clones, 92% of which are singletons, and approximately 22% rests with the top ten. The sequenced material came from naive CD8+ T cells sorted from blood. The receptor set was obtained from a man younger than 45 in good health.

The chain recombines TRBV18 with TRBJ2-1; 10 bases are shared with TRBD1. Germline CDR1 and CDR2: KGHSH and LQKENI. Unmatched junction bases numbered 9, after V lost 6 bases and J lost 7 bases. This CDR3 has 15 residues. The CDR3 loop is CASSDRDRGLNEQFF. CDR3 nucleotide sequence: TGTGCCAGCTCGGACCGGGACAGGGGATTGAATGAGCAGTTCTTC.

The chain is built from TRBV27 and TRBJ2-2; 7 bases match TRBD2. The CDR3 totals 17 residues. Unmatched junction bases numbered 7, after V lost 3 bases and J lost 0 bases. Per the germline V gene, CDR1 is MNHEY and CDR2 is SMNVEV (reference sequence). DNA for the CDR3: TGTGCCAGCAGTTTCAATGCGGGAGCTACGAACACCGGGGAGCTGTTTTTT. Translation: CASSFNAGATNTGELFF.

The V gene is TRBV18, the J gene TRBJ2-7; D remains ambiguous. The CDR3 runs 13 residues. The germline gives CDR1 KGHSH, CDR2 LQKENI. V lost 6 bases to trimming and J lost 5 bases, with 14 bases between them. The CDR3 coding sequence is TGTGCCAGCTCTAACCACGGACGAGACGAGCAGTACTTC. This sequence encodes CASSNHGRDEQYF. Based on the CDR3 plus reference TRBV18 and TRBJ2-7, the full variable domain is NAGVMQNPRHLVRRRGQEARLRCSPMKGHSHVYWYRQLPEEGLKFMVYLQKENIIDESGMPKERFSAEFPKEGPSILRIQQVVRGDSAAYFCASSNHGRDEQYFGPGTRLTVT.

This clone was seen more than once but under ten times. In DNA, the CDR3 is TGTGCCAGCAGTCCCAGGGCGGAGACCCAGTACTTC. Encoded protein: CASSPRAETQYF. The chain carries TRBV28 and TRBJ2-5, with D perhaps matching TRBD1 (5 bases). Trimming cost V 5 bases and J 5 bases, with 9 bases left between them. This CDR3 region has 12 residues. Germline CDR1 MDHEN, CDR2 SYDVKM.

V usage is TRBV11-2 and J usage is TRBJ2-7, with 7 bases identical to TRBD1. The V segment lost 4 bases and the J segment 5 bases; nucleotides outside the gene matches: 5. There are 13 residues in the CDR3. CDR1 is SGHAT and CDR2 is FQNNGV in the germline V gene. CDR3 loop: CASSSRGLNEQYF. The CDR3 DNA is TGTGCCAGCAGCTCGAGGGGGCTCAACGAGCAGTACTTC. Full variable domain (outside the CDR3, taken from reference TRBV11-2 and TRBJ2-7): EAGVAQSPRYKIIEKRQSVAFWCNPISGHATLYWYQQILGQGPKLLIQFQNNGVVDDSQLPKDRFSAERLKGVDSTLKIQPAKLEDSAVYLCASSSRGLNEQYFGPGTRLTVT.

This chain uses TRBV4-3 with TRBJ2-3; D ambiguous. The germline V and J ends were trimmed by 1 base and 2 bases, with 7 bases remaining between them. The CDR3 length is 14 residues. Germline V gene sequence: CDR1 LGHNA, CDR2 YSLEER. The CDR3 coding sequence is TGCGCCAGCAGCCAAGTATCTGACACAGATACGCAGTATTTT. Its protein product is CASSQVSDTDTQYF.

The chain links TRBV14 to TRBJ2-1, with D possibly matching TRBD2 (6 bases). The germline V gene encodes CDR1 SGHDN and CDR2 FVKESK. The CDR3 sequence is 17 residues long. V lost 0 bases to trimming and J lost 4 bases, with 16 bases between them. The CDR3 sequence: CASSQDLAEAGYNEQFF. The CDR3 DNA follows: TGTGCCAGCAGCCAAGATCTGGCAGAGGCGGGATACAATGAGCAGTTCTTC.

CDR3 region: CASSATGREGSYEQYF. CDR3 nucleotide sequence: TGTGCCAGCTCAGCAACCGGGCGGGAGGGCTCCTACGAGCAGTACTTC. The genes are TRBV18 and TRBJ2-7; TRBD2 aligns across 9 bases. The CDR3 covers 16 residues. Germline-derived CDR1 and CDR2 are KGHSH and LQKENI. V shed 5 bases, J shed 0 bases, and the junction held 8 bases outside the gene matches.

CDR3 coding DNA: TGTGCCACCAGCAGAGGCCGGAGCCTCAATGAGCAGTTCTTC. The encoded protein is CATSRGRSLNEQFF. V usage is TRBV15 and J usage is TRBJ2-1; D gene ambiguous. Trimming shortened V by 1 base and J by 6 bases, and 10 bases separated the two germline ends. The germline V gene encodes CDR1 LNHNV and CDR2 YYDKDF (reference sequence). The CDR3 runs 14 residues.

The chain employs TRBV27 and TRBJ2-7; no clear D gene. The V and J ends lost 0 bases and 2 bases respectively, with 11 bases between them. The CDR3 extends over 15 amino acids. Germline CDR1 reads MNHEY; CDR2 reads SMNVEV (reference sequence). This CDR3 reads CASSLSGLLAYEQYF. DNA for the CDR3: TGTGCCAGCAGTTTATCCGGTCTGTTGGCCTACGAGCAGTACTTC.

The V and J genes are TRBV11-2 and TRBJ2-7; D may be TRBD2 (6 bases). CDR1 and CDR2 (germline): SGHAT, FQNNGV. The CDR3 length is 15 residues. V lost 1 base, J lost 0 bases, and 10 bases lay in between. CDR3 sequence: CASSLVSGSSYEQYF. The CDR3 bases are TGTGCCAGCAGCTTAGTTAGCGGAAGCTCCTACGAGCAGTACTTC.

The V and J genes are TRBV4-1 and TRBJ2-2; 9 bases are a match to TRBD2. This CDR3 has 17 residues. In germline, CDR1 is MGHRA, CDR2 YSYEKL. Trimming cost V 5 bases and J 1 base; bases outside gene matches: 8. Here the CDR3 reads CASSTHPSGVNTGELFF. The CDR3 bases are TGCGCCAGCAGCACCCACCCTAGCGGGGTGAACACCGGGGAGCTGTTTTTT.